Sequencing of this TCR beta chain was carried out in a study of regulatory T cells in long-lasting Graves disease. About the study: For a period under 3 months, newly diagnosed Graves' patients had taken antithyroid drugs. General study results and limits: Rather than thyroid tissue, only peripheral blood underwent study. TRBV28, TRBJ1-2 and TRBJ2-5 were favored in persistent disease.

Ten or more counts support this clonotype. The antigen is undetermined. The CDR3 is 17 amino acids. Germline-derived CDR1 and CDR2 are KGHSH and LQKENI. V dropped 3 bases and J dropped 0 bases, with 12 bases sitting between them. Through Arm-PCR of CDR3 regions and iRepertoire HTBI primers, TCR beta libraries were built. TCRdb analysed the multiplex PCR reads with MiXCR anew, one entry per CDR3 protein. The sample has some 230,000 distinct CDR3 sequences; around 16% are singletons. The time point: newly diagnosed GD, antithyroid drugs for less than 3 months. PBMCs were the source of the RNA used for TCR sequencing.

The sample consisted of peripheral blood mononuclear cells (PBMCs), taken at new diagnosis, from a patient treated with antithyroid drugs. The chain carries TRBV18 and TRBJ2-6; TRBD1 is a possible D gene (5 bases). The source is a female donor with Graves disease. In DNA, the CDR3 is TGTGCCAGCTCACCTACAGGCCCTTACTCTGGGGCCAACGTCCTGACTTTC. Its protein is CASSPTGPYSGANVLTF. Full variable domain (rest looked up from reference TRBV18 and TRBJ2-6): NAGVMQNPRHLVRRRGQEARLRCSPMKGHSHVYWYRQLPEEGLKFMVYLQKENIIDESGMPKERFSAEFPKEGPSILRIQQVVRGDSAAYFCASSPTGPYSGANVLTFGAGSRLTVL.